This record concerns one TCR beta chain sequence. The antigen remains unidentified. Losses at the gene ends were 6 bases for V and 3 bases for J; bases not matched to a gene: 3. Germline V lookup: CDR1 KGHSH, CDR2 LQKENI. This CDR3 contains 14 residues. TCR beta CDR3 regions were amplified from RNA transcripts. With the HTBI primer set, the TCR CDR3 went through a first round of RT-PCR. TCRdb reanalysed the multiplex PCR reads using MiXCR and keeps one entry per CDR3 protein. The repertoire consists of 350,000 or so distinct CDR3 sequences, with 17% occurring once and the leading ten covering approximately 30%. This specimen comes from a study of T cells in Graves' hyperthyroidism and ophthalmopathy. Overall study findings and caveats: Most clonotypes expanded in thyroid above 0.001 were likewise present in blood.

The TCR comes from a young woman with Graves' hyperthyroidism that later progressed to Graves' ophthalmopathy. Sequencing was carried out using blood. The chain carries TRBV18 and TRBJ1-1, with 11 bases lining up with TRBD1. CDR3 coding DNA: TGTGCCAGCTCTGGGACAGGGGGGTACACTGAAGCTTTCTTT. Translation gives CASSGTGGYTEAFF.